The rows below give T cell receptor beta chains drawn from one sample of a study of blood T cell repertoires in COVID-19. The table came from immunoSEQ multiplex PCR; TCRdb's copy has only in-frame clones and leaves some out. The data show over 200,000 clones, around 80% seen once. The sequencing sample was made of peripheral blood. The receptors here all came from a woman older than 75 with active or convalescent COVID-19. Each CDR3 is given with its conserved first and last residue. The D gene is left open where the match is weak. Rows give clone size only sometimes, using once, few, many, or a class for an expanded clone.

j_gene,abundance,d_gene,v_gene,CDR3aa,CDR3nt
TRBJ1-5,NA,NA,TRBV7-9,CASSSSGGINQPQHF,TGTGCCAGCAGCTCCAGTGGGGGGATCAATCAGCCCCAGCATTTT
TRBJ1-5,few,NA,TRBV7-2,CASSLVFRGHSSNQPQHF,TGTGCCAGCAGCTTAGTCTTTAGGGGACACTCTAGCAATCAGCCCCAGCATTTT
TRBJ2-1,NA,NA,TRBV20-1,CSGGSFDEQFF,TGCAGTGGAGGGAGCTTCGATGAGCAGTTCTTC
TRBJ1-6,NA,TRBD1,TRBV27,CASRVDRSSYNSPLHF,TGTGCCAGCAGGGTGGACAGGAGCTCCTATAATTCACCCCTCCACTTT
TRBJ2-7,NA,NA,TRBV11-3,CASSLGRGTYEQYF,TGTGCCAGCAGCTTAGGTCGGGGAACCTACGAGCAGTACTTC
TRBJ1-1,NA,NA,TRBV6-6,CASTFPGVAEAFF,TGTGCCAGCACCTTCCCAGGGGTGGCGGAGGCTTTCTTT
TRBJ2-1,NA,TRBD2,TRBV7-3,CASSLWASGASNEQFF,TGTGCCAGCAGCTTATGGGCTAGCGGGGCCTCCAATGAGCAGTTCTTC
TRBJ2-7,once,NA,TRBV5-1,CASSLYGGGSRAYEQYF,TGCGCCAGCAGCTTGTATGGTGGGGGGTCCAGGGCCTACGAGCAGTACTTC
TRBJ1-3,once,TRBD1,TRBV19,CASSRDRANSGNTIYF,TGTGCCAGTAGTAGGGACAGAGCTAACTCTGGAAACACCATATATTTT
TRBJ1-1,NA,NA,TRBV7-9,CASTPGSAGQTEAFF,TGTGCCAGCACCCCCGGCTCCGCAGGGCAAACTGAAGCTTTCTTT
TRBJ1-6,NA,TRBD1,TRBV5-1,CASSRRTGQGASPLHF,TGCGCCAGCAGCCGTCGAACGGGACAGGGGGCTTCACCCCTCCACTTT
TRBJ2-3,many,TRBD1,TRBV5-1,CASSSTGELGTDTQYF,TGCGCCAGCAGCTCCACAGGGGAATTGGGCACAGATACGCAGTATTTT
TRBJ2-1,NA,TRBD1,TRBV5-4,CASSLEGQNNEQFF,TGTGCCAGCAGCTTGGAGGGACAGAACAATGAGCAGTTCTTC
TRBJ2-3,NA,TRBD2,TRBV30,CAWTPGGLDTQYF,TGTGCCTGGACCCCGGGGGGACTAGATACGCAGTATTTT
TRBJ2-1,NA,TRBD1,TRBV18,CASSLNGQGGNEQFF,TGTGCCAGCTCACTTAACGGACAGGGGGGAAATGAGCAGTTCTTC
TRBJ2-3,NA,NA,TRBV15,CATSSPRGGSTDTQYF,TGTGCCACCAGCAGTCCTAGGGGGGGTAGCACAGATACGCAGTATTTT
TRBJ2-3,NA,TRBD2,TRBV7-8,CASSPRRLAGITDTQYF,TGTGCCAGCAGCCCCCGCCGACTAGCGGGGATAACAGATACGCAGTATTTT
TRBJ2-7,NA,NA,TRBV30,CAWTDSGHEQYF,TGTGCCTGGACGGACAGCGGCCACGAGCAGTACTTC
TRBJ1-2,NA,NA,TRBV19,CASSIREYGYTF,TGTGCCAGTAGTATAAGGGAGTATGGCTACACCTTC
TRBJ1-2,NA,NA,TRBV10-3,CAISESRNFGGYTF,TGTGCCATCAGTGAGTCGAGGAATTTTGGTGGCTACACCTTC
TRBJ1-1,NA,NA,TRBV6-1,CASTREPNTEAFF,TGTGCCAGCACCCGGGAACCGAACACTGAAGCTTTCTTT
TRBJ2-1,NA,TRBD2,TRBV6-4,CASSLLAGVNNEQFF,TGTGCCAGCAGCCTACTAGCGGGAGTAAACAATGAGCAGTTCTTC